Listed below are T cell receptor beta chains from one sample, sequenced in a study of T cell responses to AZD1222 COVID-19 vaccine. The repertoire was sequenced with immunoSEQ multiplex PCR; TCRdb's copy has only in-frame clones and lacks some. Here the sample spans tens of thousands of clones, about 92% being singletons. This material consisted of peripheral blood, taken on day 0 of AZD1222 vaccination. The receptors were gathered from an adult in good health. Each CDR3 is given with its conserved first and last residue. A D gene is named only where the DNA matches it firmly.

j_call,d_call,v_call,cdr3_aa,cdr3_nt
TRBJ2-2,-,TRBV5-1,CASSEQGPGVGELFF,TGCGCCAGCAGTGAGCAGGGACCGGGGGTCGGGGAGCTGTTTTTT
TRBJ2-7,-,TRBV7-9,CASSSFQGPSYEQYF,TGTGCCAGCAGCTCCTTCCAGGGACCTTCCTACGAGCAGTACTTC
TRBJ2-3,-,TRBV6-5,CTTTGVGTDTQYF,TGTACTACGACCGGGGTGGGCACAGATACGCAGTATTTT
TRBJ1-2,TRBD1,TRBV6-5,CASSYTGQGGYTF,TGTGCCAGCAGTTACACGGGACAGGGCGGCTACACCTTC
TRBJ2-2,TRBD2,TRBV3-1/TRBV3-2,CASSQGFPSGANTGELFF,TGTGCCAGCAGCCAAGGATTCCCTAGCGGGGCGAACACCGGGGAGCTGTTTTTT
TRBJ2-1,-,TRBV6-5,CASSFAYISYNEQFF,TGTGCCAGCAGTTTTGCGTACATCTCCTACAATGAGCAGTTCTTC
TRBJ2-1,TRBD2,TRBV5-1,CASSGGSAYNEQFF,TGCGCCAGCAGTGGCGGGAGTGCCTACAATGAGCAGTTCTTC
TRBJ2-3,-,TRBV7-9,CASSLMGGFTDTQYF,TGTGCCAGCAGCTTAATGGGGGGATTCACAGATACGCAGTATTTT
TRBJ1-1,-,TRBV9,CASSLDLENTEAFF,TGTGCCAGCAGCCTTGACTTGGAGAACACTGAAGCTTTCTTT
TRBJ2-7,TRBD1,TRBV29-1,CSVGFGTGGAEQYF,TGCAGCGTGGGGTTTGGGACAGGGGGGGCCGAGCAGTACTTC
TRBJ2-2,TRBD1,TRBV27,CASAVRQGAPGELFF,TGTGCCAGCGCAGTCCGTCAGGGGGCGCCCGGGGAGCTGTTTTTT
TRBJ2-3,-,TRBV5-4,CASNLSPGAGADTQYF,TGTGCCAGCAACCTCTCACCGGGAGCAGGGGCTGATACGCAGTATTTT
TRBJ2-7,TRBD2,TRBV5-4,CASSSAGTSDEQYF,TGTGCCAGCAGCTCCGCCGGGACTAGCGACGAGCAGTACTTC
TRBJ1-1,-,TRBV14,CASSLGLNTEAFF,TGTGCCAGCAGCTTAGGTCTGAACACTGAAGCTTTCTTT
TRBJ2-2,TRBD2,TRBV19,CASSIPVGAGGDTGELFF,TGTGCCAGTAGTATACCCGTCGGCGCGGGAGGCGACACCGGGGAGCTGTTTTTT
TRBJ2-1,TRBD2,TRBV5-4,CASSLGVWVTSADNEQFF,TGTGCCAGCAGCCTCGGGGTGTGGGTGACTAGCGCAGACAATGAGCAGTTCTTC
TRBJ1-5,-,TRBV7-9,CASSSDRINQPQHF,TGTGCCAGCAGCTCCGACAGGATTAATCAGCCCCAGCATTTT
TRBJ2-7,TRBD2,TRBV7-9,CASSLSGSTYEQYF,TGTGCCAGCAGCCTTAGCGGGAGTACCTACGAGCAGTACTTC
TRBJ1-5,TRBD1,TRBV27,CASSYRGGNQPQHF,TGTGCCAGCAGTTACAGGGGGGGCAATCAGCCCCAGCATTTT
TRBJ1-2,-,TRBV5-1,CASSFLTDYYGYTF,TGCGCCAGCAGCTTCCTGACAGATTACTATGGCTACACCTTC
TRBJ2-1,TRBD2,TRBV6-5,CASSYSVSGRYNEQFF,TGTGCCAGCAGTTACTCCGTTAGCGGGAGATACAATGAGCAGTTCTTC
TRBJ2-1,TRBD2,TRBV11-1,CASTLRSGRARGEQFF,TGTGCCAGCACCCTTCGTAGCGGGAGGGCCCGGGGTGAGCAGTTCTTC
TRBJ2-1,TRBD1,TRBV5-4,CASSSPGQGDTEQFF,TGTGCCAGCAGCTCCCCGGGACAGGGGGACACTGAGCAGTTCTTC
TRBJ2-3,-,TRBV2,CASSETSTDTQYF,TGTGCCAGCAGTGAAACTAGCACAGATACGCAGTATTTT
TRBJ2-6,-,TRBV10-3,CASSGTKVRGGSGANVLTF,TGTGCCAGTTCCGGGACAAAGGTTCGGGGAGGCTCTGGGGCCAACGTCCTGACTTTC